This TCR beta chain was identified during a study of T cell repertoires and HLA-DP antigens. Turning to the study itself: Sorted CD137+CD4+ samples averaged roughly 200 ng DNA; pre-culture CD4+ samples, 1,200 ng.

About this clone itself: The antigen remains undetermined.

Profiled with immunoSEQ multiplex PCR; TCRdb holds only in-frame clones, not every one. The sample holds 85,000 to 90,000 clones, about 89% seen once. Findings of the study overall: Responder cells were total CD4+ cells with a HeLa antigen-presenting system. No separate analysis of naive versus memory CD4+ cells was done.

Trimming left V 5 bases short and J 2 bases short, with 16 bases between. The CDR3 consists of 16 residues. Germline V gene lookup returns CDR1 MNHNY and CDR2 SVGAGI (reference sequence). The receptor was derived from a man aged 50 to 60 in good health and CMV-seronegative. The specimen was CD4+ T cells from PBMCs. The chain joins TRBV6-6 to TRBJ1-3; D is unresolved. The CDR3 here is CASSKTGPLAGNTIYF. Here the CDR3 DNA reads TGTGCCAGCAGTAAGACCGGGCCACTCGCTGGAAACACCATATATTTT.